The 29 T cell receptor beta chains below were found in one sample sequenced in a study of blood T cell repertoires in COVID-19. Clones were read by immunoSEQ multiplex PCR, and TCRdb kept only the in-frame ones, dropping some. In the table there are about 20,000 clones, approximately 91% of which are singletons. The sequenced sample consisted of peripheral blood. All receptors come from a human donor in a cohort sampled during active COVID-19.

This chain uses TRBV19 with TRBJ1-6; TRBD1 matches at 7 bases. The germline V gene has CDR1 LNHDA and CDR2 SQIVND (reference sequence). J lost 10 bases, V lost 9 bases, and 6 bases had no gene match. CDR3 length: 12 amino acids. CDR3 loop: CASRQGNSPLHF. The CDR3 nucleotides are TGTGCCAGCCGACAGGGAAACTCACCCCTCCACTTT. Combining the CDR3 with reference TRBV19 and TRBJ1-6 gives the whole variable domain DGGITQSPKYLFRKEGQNVTLSCEQNLNHDAMYWYRQDPGQGLRLIYYSQIVNDFQKGDIAEGYSVSREKKESFPLTVTSAQKNPTAFYLCASRQGNSPLHFGNGTRLTVT.

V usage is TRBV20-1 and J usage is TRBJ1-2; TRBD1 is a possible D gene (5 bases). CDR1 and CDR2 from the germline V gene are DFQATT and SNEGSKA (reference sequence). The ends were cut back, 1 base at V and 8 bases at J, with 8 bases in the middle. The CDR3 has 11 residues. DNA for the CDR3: TGCAGTGCTAGAGCGGGGGGAGGCTACACCTTC. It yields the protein CSARAGGGYTF.

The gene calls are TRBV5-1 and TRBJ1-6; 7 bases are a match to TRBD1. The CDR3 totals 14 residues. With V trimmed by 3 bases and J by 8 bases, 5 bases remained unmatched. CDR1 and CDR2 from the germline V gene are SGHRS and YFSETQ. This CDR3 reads CASSSTGNDSPLHF. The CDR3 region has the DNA TGCGCCAGCAGCTCGACAGGGAACGATTCACCCCTCCACTTT.

In DNA, the CDR3 is TGTGCCAGCAGCCCTTGGGGGGAAGCGGTGGTCGGAAACACCATATATTTT. Amino acids: CASSPWGEAVVGNTIYF. V is TRBV9 and J is TRBJ1-3; D is possibly TRBD1 (5 bases). There are 17 residues in the CDR3. V gave up 4 bases and J gave up 4 bases, with 21 bases separating them. The germline gives CDR1 SGDLS, CDR2 YYNGEE.

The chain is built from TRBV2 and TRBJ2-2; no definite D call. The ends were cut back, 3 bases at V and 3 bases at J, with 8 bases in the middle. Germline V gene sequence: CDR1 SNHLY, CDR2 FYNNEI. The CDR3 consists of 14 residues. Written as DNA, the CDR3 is TGTGCCAGCAGTGATTACGGGTACACCGGGGAGCTGTTTTTT. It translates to CASSDYGYTGELFF.

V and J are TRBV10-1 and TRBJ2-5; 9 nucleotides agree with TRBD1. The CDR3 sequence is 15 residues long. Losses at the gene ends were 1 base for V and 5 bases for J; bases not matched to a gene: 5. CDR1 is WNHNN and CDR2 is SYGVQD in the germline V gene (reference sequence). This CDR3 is CASSELAGTGETQYF. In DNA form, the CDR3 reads TGCGCCAGCAGTGAGTTAGCCGGGACAGGGGAGACCCAGTACTTC.

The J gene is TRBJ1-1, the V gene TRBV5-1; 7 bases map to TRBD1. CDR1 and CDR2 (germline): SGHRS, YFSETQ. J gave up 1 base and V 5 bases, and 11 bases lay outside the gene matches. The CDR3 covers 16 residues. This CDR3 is CASRAGPGQRNTEAFF. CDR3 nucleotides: TGCGCCAGCAGGGCCGGTCCGGGACAGAGGAACACTGAAGCTTTCTTT.

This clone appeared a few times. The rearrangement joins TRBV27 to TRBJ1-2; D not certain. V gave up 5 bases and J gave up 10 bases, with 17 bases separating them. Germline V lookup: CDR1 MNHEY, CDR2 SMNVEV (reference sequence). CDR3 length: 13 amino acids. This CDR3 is CASSTRILRDYTF. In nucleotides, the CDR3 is TGTGCCAGCAGTACTCGAATCCTGCGTGACTACACCTTC.

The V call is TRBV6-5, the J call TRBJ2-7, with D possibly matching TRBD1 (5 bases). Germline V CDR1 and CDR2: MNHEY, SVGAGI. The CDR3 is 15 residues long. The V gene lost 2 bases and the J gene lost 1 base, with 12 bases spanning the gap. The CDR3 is CASSYADNPSYEQYF. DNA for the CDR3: TGTGCCAGCAGTTACGCGGACAACCCGTCCTACGAGCAGTACTTC.

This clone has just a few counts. CDR3 residues: CASSFEGARTEAFF. The CDR3 bases are TGCGCCAGCAGCTTCGAGGGGGCGCGAACTGAAGCTTTCTTT. This chain uses TRBV5-1 with TRBJ1-1; 7 positions agree with TRBD1. V lost 2 bases to trimming and J lost 5 bases; unmatched junction nucleotides: 6. CDR3 length: 14 amino acids. Germline V CDR1 and CDR2: SGHRS, YFSETQ.

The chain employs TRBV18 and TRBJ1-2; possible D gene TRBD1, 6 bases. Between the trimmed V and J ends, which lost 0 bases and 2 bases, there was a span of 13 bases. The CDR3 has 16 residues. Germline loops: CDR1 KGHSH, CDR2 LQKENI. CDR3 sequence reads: CASSPPPRDTNYGYTF. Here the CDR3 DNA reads TGTGCCAGCTCACCACCCCCTCGGGACACGAACTATGGCTACACCTTC.

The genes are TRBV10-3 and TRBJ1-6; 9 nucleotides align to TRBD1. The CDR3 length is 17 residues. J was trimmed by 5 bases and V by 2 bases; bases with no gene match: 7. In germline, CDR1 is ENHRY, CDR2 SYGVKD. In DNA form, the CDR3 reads TGTGCCATCAGTGAGACTTCCGGGACAGGGAATAATTCACCCCTCCACTTT. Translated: CAISETSGTGNNSPLHF.

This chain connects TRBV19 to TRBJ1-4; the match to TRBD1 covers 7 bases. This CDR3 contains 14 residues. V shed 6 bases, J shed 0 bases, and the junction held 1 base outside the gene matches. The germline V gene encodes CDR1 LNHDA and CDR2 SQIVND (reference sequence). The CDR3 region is CASSGTATNEKLFF. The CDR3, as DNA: TGTGCCAGTAGCGGGACAGCAACTAATGAAAAACTGTTTTTT.

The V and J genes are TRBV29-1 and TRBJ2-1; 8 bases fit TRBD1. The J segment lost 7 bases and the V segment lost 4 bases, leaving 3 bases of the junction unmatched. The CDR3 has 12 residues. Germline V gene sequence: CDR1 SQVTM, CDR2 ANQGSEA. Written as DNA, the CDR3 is TGCAGCGTTGGTCACAGGGGGAATGAGCAGTTCTTC. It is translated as CSVGHRGNEQFF.

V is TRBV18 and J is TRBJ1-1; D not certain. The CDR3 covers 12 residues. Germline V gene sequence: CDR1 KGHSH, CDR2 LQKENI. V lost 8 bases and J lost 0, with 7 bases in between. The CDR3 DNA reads TGTGCCAGCCAGGACTTGAACACTGAAGCTTTCTTT. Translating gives CASQDLNTEAFF.

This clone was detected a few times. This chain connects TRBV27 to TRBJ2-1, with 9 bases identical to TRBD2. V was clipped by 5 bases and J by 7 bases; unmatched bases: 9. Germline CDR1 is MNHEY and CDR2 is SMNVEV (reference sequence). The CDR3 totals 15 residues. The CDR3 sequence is CASSLPAGGLNEQFF. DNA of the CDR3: TGTGCCAGCAGTCTACCGGCGGGGGGGCTGAATGAGCAGTTCTTC.

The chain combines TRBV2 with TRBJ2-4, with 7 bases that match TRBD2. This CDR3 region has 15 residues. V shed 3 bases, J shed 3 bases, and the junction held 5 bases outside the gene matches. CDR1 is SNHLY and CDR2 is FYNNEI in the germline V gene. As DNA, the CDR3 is TGTGCCAGCAGTGAGGGGGGGGTAGGCAAAAACATTCAGTACTTC. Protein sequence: CASSEGGVGKNIQYF.

The CDR3 DNA reads TGTGCCAGCAGACTGGACTACAGTCCGGAGACCCAGTACTTC. This translates into CASRLDYSPETQYF. The chain carries TRBV3-1 (or the pseudogene TRBV3-2) and TRBJ2-5; perhaps TRBD2 as D (6 bases). Germline lookup yields CDR1 LGHDT and CDR2 YNNKEL (reference sequence). V was trimmed by 6 bases and J by 5 bases, leaving 16 bases between them. The CDR3 spans 14 residues.

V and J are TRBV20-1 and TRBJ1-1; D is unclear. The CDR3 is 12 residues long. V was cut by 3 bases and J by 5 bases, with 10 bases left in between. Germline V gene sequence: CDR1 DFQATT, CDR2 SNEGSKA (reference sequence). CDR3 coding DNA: TGCAGTGCTAGTTATGGGAGTACTGAAGCTTTCTTT. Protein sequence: CSASYGSTEAFF.

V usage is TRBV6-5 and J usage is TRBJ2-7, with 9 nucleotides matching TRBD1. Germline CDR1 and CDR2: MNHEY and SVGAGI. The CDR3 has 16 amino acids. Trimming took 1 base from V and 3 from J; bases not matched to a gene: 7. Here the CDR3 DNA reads TGTGCCAGCAGTTACTACGCGGGACAGGGCGTCTACGAGCAGTACTTC. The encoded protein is CASSYYAGQGVYEQYF.

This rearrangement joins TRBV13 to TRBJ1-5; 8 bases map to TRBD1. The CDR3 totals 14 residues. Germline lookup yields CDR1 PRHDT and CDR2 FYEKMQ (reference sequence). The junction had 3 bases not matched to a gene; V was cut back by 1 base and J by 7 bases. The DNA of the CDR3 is TGTGCCAGCAGCTTAGCGACAGGGGTGCAGCCCCAGCATTTT. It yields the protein CASSLATGVQPQHF.

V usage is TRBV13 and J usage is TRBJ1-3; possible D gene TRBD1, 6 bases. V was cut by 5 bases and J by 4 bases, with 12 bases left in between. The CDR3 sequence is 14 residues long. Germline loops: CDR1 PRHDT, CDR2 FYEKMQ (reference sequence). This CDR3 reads CASSAQGTGNTIYF. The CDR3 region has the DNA TGTGCCAGCAGCGCACAGGGTACAGGAAACACCATATATTTT.

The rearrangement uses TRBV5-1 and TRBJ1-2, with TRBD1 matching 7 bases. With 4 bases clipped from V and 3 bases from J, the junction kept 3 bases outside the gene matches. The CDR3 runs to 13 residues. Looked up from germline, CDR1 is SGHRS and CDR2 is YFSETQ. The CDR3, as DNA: TGCGCCAGCAGCCTAGGACAGGACTATGGCTACACCTTC. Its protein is CASSLGQDYGYTF.

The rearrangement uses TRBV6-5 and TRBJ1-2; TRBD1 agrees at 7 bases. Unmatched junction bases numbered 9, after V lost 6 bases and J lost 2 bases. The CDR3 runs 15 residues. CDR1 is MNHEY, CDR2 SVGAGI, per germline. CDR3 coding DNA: TGTGCCAGCAGGAAGACGGGACAGAGAAACTATGGCTACACCTTC. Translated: CASRKTGQRNYGYTF.

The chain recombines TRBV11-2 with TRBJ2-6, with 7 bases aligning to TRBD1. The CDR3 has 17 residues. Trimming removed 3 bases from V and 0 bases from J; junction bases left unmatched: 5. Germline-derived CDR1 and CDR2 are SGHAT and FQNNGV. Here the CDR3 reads CASSLGQFSSGANVLTF. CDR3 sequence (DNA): TGTGCCAGCAGCTTGGGACAGTTCTCCTCTGGGGCCAACGTCCTGACTTTC.

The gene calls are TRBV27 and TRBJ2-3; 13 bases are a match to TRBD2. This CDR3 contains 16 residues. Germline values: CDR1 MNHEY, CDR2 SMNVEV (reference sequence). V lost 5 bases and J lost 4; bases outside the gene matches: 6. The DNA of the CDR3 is TGTGCCAGCAGTCAAACTAGCGGGGGGGCCGCAGATACGCAGTATTTT. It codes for CASSQTSGGAADTQYF.

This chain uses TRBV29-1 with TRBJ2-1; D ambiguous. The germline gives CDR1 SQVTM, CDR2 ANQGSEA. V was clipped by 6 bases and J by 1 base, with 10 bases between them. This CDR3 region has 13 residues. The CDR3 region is CSVLIASYNEQFF. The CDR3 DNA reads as TGCAGCGTGCTAATAGCTTCCTACAATGAGCAGTTCTTC.

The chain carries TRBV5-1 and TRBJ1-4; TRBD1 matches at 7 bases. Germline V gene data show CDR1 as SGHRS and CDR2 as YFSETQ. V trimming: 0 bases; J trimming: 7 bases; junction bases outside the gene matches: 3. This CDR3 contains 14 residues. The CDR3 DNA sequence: TGCGCCAGCAGCTTGGACAGGGGCGGTGAAAAACTGTTTTTT. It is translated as CASSLDRGGEKLFF.

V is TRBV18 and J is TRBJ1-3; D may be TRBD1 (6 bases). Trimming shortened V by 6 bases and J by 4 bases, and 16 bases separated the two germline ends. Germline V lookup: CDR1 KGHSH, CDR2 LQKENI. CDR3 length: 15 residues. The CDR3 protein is CASSSGGRRGNTIYF. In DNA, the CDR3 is TGTGCCAGCTCGTCCGGGGGGCGCCGGGGAAACACCATATATTTT. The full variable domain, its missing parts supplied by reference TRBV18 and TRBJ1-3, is NAGVMQNPRHLVRRRGQEARLRCSPMKGHSHVYWYRQLPEEGLKFMVYLQKENIIDESGMPKERFSAEFPKEGPSILRIQQVVRGDSAAYFCASSSGGRRGNTIYFGEGSWLTVV.